This T cell receptor beta chain was identified during a study of T cell repertoires in cytomegalovirus infection. Background on the study: Indications of both CMV infection and matching HLA type were provided by public TCR beta signatures. General observations from the study: It was HLA-C-restricted CMV-specific TCR beta clonotypes that dominated the response ex vivo. Summed frequency of shared TCR beta families picked out CMV carriers who also had the relevant HLA.

The CDR3 runs to 13 residues. Trimming cost V 7 bases and J 6 bases, with 14 bases left between them. Germline CDR1 is SGHTS and CDR2 is YDEGEE. Of note for this clonotype: Its antigen is still unknown.

TCRdb redid the calling of the reads with MiXCR, one entry per CDR3 protein. Of 300,000 or so distinct CDR3 sequences listed, around 10% are singletons. The chain carries TRBV5-8 and TRBJ2-1, with D tentatively TRBD1 (6 bases). This clonotype was obtained from a human donor in good health (CMV status not recorded). Some clones in this sample may be carry-over from other donors' samples. Sequencing was carried out using PBMCs. The CDR3: CASSGERFNEQFF. CDR3 DNA sequence: TGTGCCAGCTCAGGGGAGAGGTTCAATGAGCAGTTCTTC.